This is a list of T cell receptor beta chains from one sample in a study of T cell responses to AZD1222 COVID-19 vaccine. The method was immunoSEQ multiplex PCR; TCRdb's version includes in-frame clones alone and lacks a portion of them. The table has roughly 120,000 clones, around 89% seen once. Sequenced here: peripheral blood, sampled on day 0 of AZD1222 vaccination. The receptors stem from an adult in good health. CDR3s include the opening cysteine and the closing phenylalanine or tryptophan. Fields, in order: clone size, D gene, J gene, V gene, CDR3 protein, CDR3 DNA. The D gene is left open where the match is weak. For some rows the clone size is stated as once, few or many, or as a class when expanded; others skip it.

size: -; D: -; J: TRBJ2-7; V: TRBV5-4; CDR3: CASSFRRGREYEQYF; DNA: TGTGCCAGCAGCTTTCGGCGCGGGCGAGAATACGAGCAGTACTTC
size: once; D: TRBD1; J: TRBJ1-6; V: TRBV3-1/TRBV3-2; CDR3: CASSQGDSLYNSPLHF; DNA: TGTGCCAGCAGCCAAGGGGACAGCCTCTATAATTCACCCCTCCACTTT
size: -; D: -; J: TRBJ2-5; V: TRBV24-1; CDR3: CATSDLATQYF; DNA: TGTGCCACCAGTGATTTGGCGACCCAGTACTTC
size: -; D: -; J: TRBJ2-7; V: TRBV5-6; CDR3: CASSETGGAAYEQYF; DNA: TGTGCCAGCAGCGAAACAGGGGGGGCGGCGTACGAGCAGTACTTC
size: -; D: -; J: TRBJ1-2; V: TRBV6-2/TRBV6-3; CDR3: CASSYVAVYGYTF; DNA: TGTGCCAGCAGTTACGTGGCGGTCTATGGCTACACCTTC
size: -; D: -; J: TRBJ1-5; V: TRBV6-5; CDR3: CASSDSLNQPQHF; DNA: TGTGCCAGCAGCGACTCTCTAAATCAGCCCCAGCATTTT
size: -; D: -; J: TRBJ1-2; V: TRBV18; CDR3: CASSPRERANYGYTF; DNA: TGTGCCAGCTCACCCCGGGAGAGAGCTAACTATGGCTACACCTTC
size: -; D: -; J: TRBJ2-3; V: TRBV7-2; CDR3: CASSLLGGTDTQYF; DNA: TGTGCCAGCAGCTTATTAGGGGGCACAGATACGCAGTATTTT
size: once; D: TRBD1; J: TRBJ2-3; V: TRBV19; CDR3: CASQDRGYSDTQYF; DNA: TGTGCCAGTCAGGACAGGGGGTATTCAGATACGCAGTATTTT
size: once; D: TRBD1; J: TRBJ1-5; V: TRBV6-2/TRBV6-3; CDR3: CASSLGQGNQPQHF; DNA: TGTGCCAGCAGCCTCGGACAGGGCAATCAGCCCCAGCATTTT
size: -; D: -; J: TRBJ1-6; V: TRBV19; CDR3: CASSVMGNSPLHF; DNA: TGTGCCAGTAGCGTTATGGGGAATTCACCCCTCCACTTT
size: -; D: TRBD1; J: TRBJ1-4; V: TRBV5-1; CDR3: CASSPDRVNEKLFF; DNA: TGCGCCAGCAGTCCTGACAGGGTTAATGAAAAACTGTTTTTT
size: -; D: -; J: TRBJ2-7; V: TRBV7-2; CDR3: CASSLELKKYEQYF; DNA: TGTGCCAGCAGCTTAGAGTTGAAAAAATACGAGCAGTACTTC
size: -; D: -; J: TRBJ1-2; V: TRBV2; CDR3: CASSEDRAGGYGYTF; DNA: TGTGCCAGCAGTGAAGACAGGGCCGGGGGCTATGGCTACACCTTC
size: medium-sized; D: TRBD1; J: TRBJ1-2; V: TRBV2; CDR3: CASKPGTGDFYGYTF; DNA: TGTGCCAGCAAGCCCGGGACAGGAGATTTCTATGGCTACACCTTC